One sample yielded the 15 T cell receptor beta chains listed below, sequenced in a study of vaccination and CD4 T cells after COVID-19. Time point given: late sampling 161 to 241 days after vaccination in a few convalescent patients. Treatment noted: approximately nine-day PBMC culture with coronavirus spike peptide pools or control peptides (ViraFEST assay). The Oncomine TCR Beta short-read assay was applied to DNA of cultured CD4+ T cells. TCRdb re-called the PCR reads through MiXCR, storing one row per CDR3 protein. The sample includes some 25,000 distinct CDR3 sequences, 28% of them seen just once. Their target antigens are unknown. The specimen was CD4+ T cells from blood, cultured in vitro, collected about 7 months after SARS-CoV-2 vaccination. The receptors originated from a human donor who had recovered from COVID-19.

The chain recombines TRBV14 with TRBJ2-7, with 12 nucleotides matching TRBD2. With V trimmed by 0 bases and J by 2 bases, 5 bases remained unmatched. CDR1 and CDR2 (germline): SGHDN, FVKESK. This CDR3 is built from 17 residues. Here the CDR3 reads CASSQDLGLAGTYEQYF. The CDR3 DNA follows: TGTGCCAGCAGCCAAGATTTGGGACTAGCGGGTACCTACGAGCAGTACTTC.

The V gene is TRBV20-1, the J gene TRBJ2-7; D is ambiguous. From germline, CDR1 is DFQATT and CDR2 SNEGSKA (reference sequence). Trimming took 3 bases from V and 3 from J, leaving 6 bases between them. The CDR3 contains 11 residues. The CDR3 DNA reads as TGCAGTGCTAGTAACAGCTACGAGCAGTACTTC. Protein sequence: CSASNSYEQYF.

Written as DNA, the CDR3 is TGCAGTGCTAGACGGACCTATCAGCCCCAGCATTTT. Amino acids: CSARRTYQPQHF. The chain links TRBV20-1 to TRBJ1-5; unclear D gene. V lost 2 bases and J 5 bases, leaving 7 bases between the germline ends. The CDR3 runs to 12 residues. The V gene's germline CDR1 is DFQATT and CDR2 SNEGSKA (reference sequence).

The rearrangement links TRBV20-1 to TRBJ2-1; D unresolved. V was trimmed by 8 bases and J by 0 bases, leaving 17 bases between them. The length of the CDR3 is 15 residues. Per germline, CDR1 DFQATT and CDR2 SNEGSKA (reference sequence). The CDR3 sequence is CSPSATLSSYNEQFF. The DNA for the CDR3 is TGCAGTCCCTCTGCCACGTTGAGCTCCTACAATGAGCAGTTCTTC.

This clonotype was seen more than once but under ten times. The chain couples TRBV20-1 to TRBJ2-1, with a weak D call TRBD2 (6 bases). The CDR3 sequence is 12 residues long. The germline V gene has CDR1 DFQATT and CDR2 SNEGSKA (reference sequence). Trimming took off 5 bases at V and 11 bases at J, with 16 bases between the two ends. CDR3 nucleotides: TGCAGTGCTCGGCGCGGGGCTGGGAAGCAGTTCTTC. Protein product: CSARRGAGKQFF.

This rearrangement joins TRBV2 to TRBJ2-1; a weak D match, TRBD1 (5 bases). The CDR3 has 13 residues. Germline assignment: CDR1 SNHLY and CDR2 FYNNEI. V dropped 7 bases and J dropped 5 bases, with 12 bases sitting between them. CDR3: CASILTANNEQFF. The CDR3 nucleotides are TGTGCCAGCATCCTGACAGCTAACAATGAGCAGTTCTTC. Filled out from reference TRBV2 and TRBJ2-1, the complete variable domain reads EPEVTQTPSHQVTQMGQEVILRCVPISNHLYFYWYRQILGQKVEFLVSFYNNEISEKSEIFDDQFSVERPDGSNFTLKIRSTKLEDSAMYFCASILTANNEQFFGPGTRLTVL.

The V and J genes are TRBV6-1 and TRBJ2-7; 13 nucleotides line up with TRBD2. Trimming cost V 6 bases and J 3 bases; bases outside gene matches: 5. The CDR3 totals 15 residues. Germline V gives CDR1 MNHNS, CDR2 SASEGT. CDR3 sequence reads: CASRRRTSGSYEQYF. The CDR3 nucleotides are TGTGCCAGCAGGCGACGGACTAGCGGGAGCTACGAGCAGTACTTC.

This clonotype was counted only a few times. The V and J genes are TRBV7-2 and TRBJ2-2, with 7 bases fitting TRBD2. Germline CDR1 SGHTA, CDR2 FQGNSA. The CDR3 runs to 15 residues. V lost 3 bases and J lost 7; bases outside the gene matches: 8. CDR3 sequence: CASSFQGGGGGELFF. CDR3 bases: TGTGCCAGCAGCTTCCAGGGCGGGGGAGGCGGGGAGCTGTTTTTT. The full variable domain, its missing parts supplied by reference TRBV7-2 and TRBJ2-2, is GAGVSQSPSNKVTEKGKDVELRCDPISGHTALYWYRQSLGQGLEFLIYFQGNSAPDKSGLPSDRFSAERTGGSVSTLTIQRTQQEDSAVYLCASSFQGGGGGELFFGEGSRLTVL.

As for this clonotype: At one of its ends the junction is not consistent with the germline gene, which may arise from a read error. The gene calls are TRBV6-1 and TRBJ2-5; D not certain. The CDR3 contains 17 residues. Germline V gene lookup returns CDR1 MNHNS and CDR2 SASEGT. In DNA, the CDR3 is TGTGCCAGCAGCCCGACCCCCGGCAGGCCATTCCAAGAGACCCAGTGCTTC. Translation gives CASSPTPGRPFQETQCF.

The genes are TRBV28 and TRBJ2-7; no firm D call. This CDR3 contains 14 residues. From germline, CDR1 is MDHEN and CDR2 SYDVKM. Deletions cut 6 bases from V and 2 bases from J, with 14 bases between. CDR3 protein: CASRSAGAPYEQYF. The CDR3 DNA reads TGTGCCAGCAGAAGCGCAGGTGCCCCCTACGAGCAGTACTTC.

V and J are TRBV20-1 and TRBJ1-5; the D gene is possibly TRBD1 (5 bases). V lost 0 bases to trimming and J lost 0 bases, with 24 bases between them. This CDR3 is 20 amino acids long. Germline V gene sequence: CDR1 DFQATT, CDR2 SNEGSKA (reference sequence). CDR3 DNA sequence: TGCAGTGCTAGAGATCCCCAGGGTTCCTCCCAAAGGTATAGCAATCAGCCCCAGCATTTT. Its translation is CSARDPQGSSQRYSNQPQHF.

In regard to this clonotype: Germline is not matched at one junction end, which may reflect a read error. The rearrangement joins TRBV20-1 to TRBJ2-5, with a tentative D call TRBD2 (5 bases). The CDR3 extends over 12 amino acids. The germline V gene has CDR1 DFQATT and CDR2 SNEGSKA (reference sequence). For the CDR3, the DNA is TGCAGTGCTCCGGGGTTCCAAGAGGCCCAGTACTTC. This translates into CSAPGFQEAQYF.

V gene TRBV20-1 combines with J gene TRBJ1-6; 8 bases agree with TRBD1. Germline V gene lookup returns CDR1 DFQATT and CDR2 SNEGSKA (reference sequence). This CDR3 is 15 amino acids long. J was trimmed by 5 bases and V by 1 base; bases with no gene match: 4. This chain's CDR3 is CSARVWDRNNSPLHF. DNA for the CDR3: TGCAGTGCTAGAGTTTGGGACAGGAATAATTCACCCCTCCACTTT.

The CDR3 sequence is CASSLTGTGGHIQYF. DNA for the CDR3: TGTGCCAGCAGTCTTACCGGGACAGGGGGCCACATTCAGTACTTC. The chain links TRBV27 to TRBJ2-4; TRBD1 matches at 12 bases. CDR3 size: 15 residues. The trim removed 5 bases at V and 8 bases at J, leaving 7 bases unmatched. Germline CDR1 and CDR2: MNHEY and SMNVEV (reference sequence).

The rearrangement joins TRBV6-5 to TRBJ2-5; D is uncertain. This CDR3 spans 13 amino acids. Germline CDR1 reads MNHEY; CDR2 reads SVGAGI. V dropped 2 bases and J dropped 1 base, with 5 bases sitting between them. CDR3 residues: CASSYDFQETQYF. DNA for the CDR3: TGTGCCAGCAGTTACGACTTCCAAGAGACCCAGTACTTC.